Below, 5 T cell receptor beta chains from the same sample are listed, as sequenced in a study of cytomegalovirus exposure and HLA in healthy donors. The PCR ran on 60 Vbeta and 13 Jbeta primers. The repertoire was sequenced with immunoSEQ multiplex PCR; TCRdb's copy has only in-frame clones and lacks some. The top ten hold roughly 1.5% of the sample, which has some 180,000 clones, around 80% seen once. Sequencing was performed on PBMCs. Every receptor here comes from a man aged 18-30 years in good health and CMV-seronegative.

The chain uses TRBV7-9 and TRBJ1-2; D unclear. The CDR3 is 14 amino acids. Trimming cost V 5 bases and J 0 bases, with 10 bases left between them. Germline V gives CDR1 SEHNR, CDR2 FQNEAQ (reference sequence). The CDR3 region has the DNA TGTGCCAGCAGCCCTCCCAGCGCTAACTATGGCTACACCTTC. Amino acids: CASSPPSANYGYTF.

This chain joins TRBV4-1 and TRBJ2-7; 8 bases match TRBD1. The CDR3 extends over 14 amino acids. Germline CDR1 and CDR2: MGHRA and YSYEKL. The junction had 4 bases not matched to a gene; V was cut back by 5 bases and J by 1 base. CDR3 residues: CASSAGTGSYEQYF. The CDR3 DNA reads as TGCGCCAGCAGCGCCGGGACAGGATCCTACGAGCAGTACTTC.

This rearrangement joins TRBV30 to TRBJ2-5; TRBD1 matches at 7 bases. The J call may be in error: the DNA end matches TRBJ2-7 better. In germline, CDR1 is GTSNPN, CDR2 SVGIG (reference sequence). The CDR3 length is 17 residues. CDR3 sequence reads: CAWSVEGFGDRAYEQYF. In DNA form, the CDR3 reads TGTGCCTGGAGTGTCGAAGGGTTCGGAGACAGGGCCTACGAGCAGTACTTC.

This rearrangement joins TRBV4-3 to TRBJ2-7; the match to TRBD2 covers 8 bases. Germline V lookup: CDR1 LGHNA, CDR2 YSLEER. CDR3 length equals 14 residues. With V trimmed by 4 bases and J by 0 bases, 2 bases remained unmatched. The CDR3 region is CASSPGTSSYEQYF. Here the CDR3 DNA reads TGCGCCAGCAGCCCGGGGACTAGCTCCTACGAGCAGTACTTC.

The V call is TRBV7-9, the J call TRBJ2-5; 9 bases are shared with TRBD2. Germline CDR1 and CDR2: SEHNR and FQNEAQ (reference sequence). This CDR3 comprises 17 residues. The J segment lost 2 bases and the V segment lost 1 base, leaving 8 bases of the junction unmatched. The CDR3 here is CASSLVARLAVQETQYF. In DNA, the CDR3 is TGTGCCAGCAGCTTAGTAGCCCGACTAGCGGTTCAAGAGACCCAGTACTTC.